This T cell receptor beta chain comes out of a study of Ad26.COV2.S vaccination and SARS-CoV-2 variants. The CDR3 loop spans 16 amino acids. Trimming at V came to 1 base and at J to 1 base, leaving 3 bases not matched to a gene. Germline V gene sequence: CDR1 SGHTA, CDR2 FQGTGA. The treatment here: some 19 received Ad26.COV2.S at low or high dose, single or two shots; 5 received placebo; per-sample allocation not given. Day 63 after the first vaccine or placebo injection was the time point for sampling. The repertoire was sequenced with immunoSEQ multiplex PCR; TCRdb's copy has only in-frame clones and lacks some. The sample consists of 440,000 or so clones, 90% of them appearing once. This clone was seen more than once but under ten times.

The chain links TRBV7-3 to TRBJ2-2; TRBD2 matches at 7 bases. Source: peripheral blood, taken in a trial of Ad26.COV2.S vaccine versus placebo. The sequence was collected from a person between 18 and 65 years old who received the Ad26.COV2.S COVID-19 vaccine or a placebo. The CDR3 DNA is TGTGCCAGCAGCTTAAGTGTAGCGGGGAACACCGGGGAGCTGTTTTTT. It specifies CASSLSVAGNTGELFF. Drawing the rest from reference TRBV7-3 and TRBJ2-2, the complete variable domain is GAGVSQTPSNKVTEKGKYVELRCDPISGHTALYWYRQSLGQGPEFLIYFQGTGAADDSGLPNDRFFAVRPEGSVSTLKIQRTERGDSAVYLCASSLSVAGNTGELFFGEGSRLTVL.